Shown below are 20 T cell receptor beta chains from a single sample sequenced in a study of beta chain features in type 1 diabetes. Notes on the study in general: Across all four CD4+ subsets, people with type 1 diabetes showed modestly shorter TCRB CDR3s.

No antigen has been assigned to these receptors. Of the isolated RNA, all was reverse transcribed, and so the sequenced material was expressed TCRB transcripts. Sequencing used immunoSEQ multiplex PCR; TCRdb keeps in-frame clones, though not all of them. The sample carries some 140,000 clones, approximately 10% recorded once. Specimen: central memory CD4+ T cells from blood. Receptor source: a man aged 25-45 years with type 1 diabetes.

Only a few counts were recorded for this clone. This rearrangement joins TRBV11-2 to TRBJ2-7; D is unresolved. There are 11 residues in the CDR3. Trimming stripped 1 base from V and 6 bases from J, with 4 bases between. Germline values: CDR1 SGHAT, CDR2 FQNNGV. The chain's CDR3 is CASSLVSEQYF. The CDR3 DNA sequence: TGTGCCAGCAGCTTAGTTAGCGAGCAGTACTTC.

This clone was counted a few times. This chain links TRBV5-4 with TRBJ2-7; TRBD1 matches at 9 bases. This CDR3 has 15 amino acids. The germline V gene encodes CDR1 SGHNT and CDR2 YYREEE (reference sequence). V lost 4 bases, J lost 0 bases, and 5 bases stayed unmatched. The CDR3 nucleotides read TGTGCCAGCAGCCGAGGACAGGGGAGCTCCTACGAGCAGTACTTC. Its translation is CASSRGQGSSYEQYF.

V is TRBV19 and J is TRBJ1-5; D is undetermined. The CDR3 is made up of 14 amino acids. The V and J ends lost 1 base and 1 base respectively, with 5 bases between them. The germline CDR1 and CDR2 sequences are LNHDA and SQIVND (reference sequence). The CDR3: CASSIGGSNQPQHF. In DNA form, the CDR3 reads TGTGCCAGTAGTATAGGAGGCAGCAATCAGCCCCAGCATTTT.

This clone was seen more than once but under ten times. The rearrangement uses TRBV5-1 and TRBJ1-5; 8 bases align to TRBD1. V lost 0 bases and J lost 5; bases outside the gene matches: 4. CDR3 size: 15 residues. Germline V gives CDR1 SGHRS, CDR2 YFSETQ. The CDR3 nucleotides read TGCGCCAGCAGCTTGGAGCCAGGGGGCGATCAGCCCCAGCATTTT. Protein sequence: CASSLEPGGDQPQHF.

There are a few counts of this clone. Other DNA sequences within the sample encode an identical CDR3. The rearrangement links TRBV15 to TRBJ2-7, with unresolved D. The CDR3 is made up of 15 amino acids. CDR1 and CDR2 from the germline V gene are LNHNV and YYDKDF (reference sequence). V was pared by 0 bases and J by 0 bases, with 9 bases between. The CDR3 here is CATSRDLGPSYEQYF. The CDR3, as DNA: TGTGCCACCAGCAGAGATCTCGGTCCCTCCTACGAGCAGTACTTC.

The chain joins TRBV7-2 to TRBJ2-2, with D unresolved. The germline CDR1 and CDR2 sequences are SGHTA and FQGNSA. This CDR3 contains 15 residues. V was pared by 1 base and J by 3 bases, with 9 bases between. The CDR3 DNA reads TGTGCCAGCAGCTTAGATGGCCCACACACCGGGGAGCTGTTTTTT. It encodes CASSLDGPHTGELFF.

This clone was found a few times. This sequence joins TRBV28 and TRBJ1-1; D unclear. Trimming removed 2 bases from V and 0 bases from J, with 7 bases in between. The germline gives CDR1 MDHEN, CDR2 SYDVKM. The CDR3 sequence is 14 residues long. The DNA for the CDR3 is TGTGCCAGCAGTTTACGCGGTCTGAACACTGAAGCTTTCTTT. The encoded protein is CASSLRGLNTEAFF.

This clone appeared a few times. The J gene is TRBJ2-3, the V gene TRBV15; TRBD1 matches 7 bases. This CDR3 has 18 residues. V trimming: 0 bases; J trimming: 0 bases; junction bases outside the gene matches: 9. Germline CDR1 reads LNHNV; CDR2 reads YYDKDF (reference sequence). The chain's CDR3 is CATSRDYQGVGSTDTQYF. CDR3 nucleotide sequence: TGTGCCACCAGCAGAGATTATCAGGGGGTTGGGAGCACAGATACGCAGTATTTT.

The chain is built from TRBV5-4 and TRBJ1-4; perhaps TRBD1 as D (6 bases). V lost 4 bases to trimming and J lost 9 bases, with 16 bases between them. The germline gives CDR1 SGHNT, CDR2 YYREEE (reference sequence). There are 14 residues in the CDR3. Written as DNA, the CDR3 is TGTGCCAGCAGCCCGGACAGCCGAAGTCAAAAACTGTTTTTT. Protein product: CASSPDSRSQKLFF.

This clone was seen a handful of times. Here the CDR3 reads CASSPGQDSPLHF. The CDR3, as DNA: TGTGCCAGCAGCCCGGGACAGGATTCACCCCTCCACTTT. The chain is built from TRBV5-4 and TRBJ1-6, with 8 bases identical to TRBD1. Germline V gene data show CDR1 as SGHNT and CDR2 as YYREEE (reference sequence). Germline trimming cut 4 bases from V and 8 bases from J; bases unmatched to any gene: 2. The CDR3 runs to 13 residues.

Only a few counts were recorded for this clone. Here the CDR3 DNA reads TGTGCCAGCAGCGCGCTACAGGGAGGGATAGAGACCCAGTACTTC. This encodes CASSALQGGIETQYF. The genes are TRBV11-3 and TRBJ2-5; tentative D call: TRBD2 (7 bases). The length of the CDR3 is 15 residues. The V and J ends lost 5 bases and 4 bases respectively, with 17 bases between them. Per the germline V gene, CDR1 is SGHNT and CDR2 is YENEEA.

This clone came up many times. The rearrangement joins TRBV10-3 to TRBJ2-4; 7 positions match TRBD2. The germline V gene encodes CDR1 ENHRY and CDR2 SYGVKD. Unmatched junction bases numbered 6, after V lost 3 bases and J lost 7 bases. The CDR3 contains 14 residues. CDR3 DNA: TGTGCCATCAGTGAATGGGAGGGATCGAACATTCAGTACTTC. It yields the protein CAISEWEGSNIQYF.

This clone has more than one count but fewer than ten. The J gene is TRBJ1-5, the V gene TRBV4-1; maybe TRBD1 (6 bases). The CDR3 covers 16 residues. V was pared by 4 bases and J by 3 bases, with 16 bases between. The germline gives CDR1 MGHRA, CDR2 YSYEKL. CDR3 protein: CASSPQEDSPNQPQHF. The CDR3 DNA reads as TGCGCCAGCAGCCCTCAAGAGGACAGCCCCAATCAGCCCCAGCATTTT.

The gene calls are TRBV19 and TRBJ1-2; D call uncertain. This CDR3 comprises 14 residues. Germline V gene sequence: CDR1 LNHDA, CDR2 SQIVND (reference sequence). V dropped 7 bases and J dropped 8 bases, with 20 bases sitting between them. CDR3 in amino acids: CASTSPAGRGGYTF. The CDR3 DNA reads TGTGCCAGTACGTCCCCGGCTGGGAGAGGAGGCTACACCTTC.

Only a few counts were recorded for this clone. The rearrangement joins TRBV28 to TRBJ1-4, with D unclear. V was cut by 8 bases and J by 0 bases, with 7 bases left in between. CDR1 and CDR2 (germline): MDHEN, SYDVKM. The CDR3 totals 13 residues. For the CDR3, the DNA is TGTGCCAGCTTATCTGCAACTAATGAAAAACTGTTTTTT. It specifies CASLSATNEKLFF.

This clone was seen a few times. The V gene is TRBV27, the J gene TRBJ2-7, with D tentatively TRBD1 (5 bases). Trimming shortened V by 8 bases and J by 7 bases, and 18 bases separated the two germline ends. The CDR3 runs to 13 residues. CDR1 MNHEY and CDR2 SMNVEV come from the germline V gene (reference sequence). Written as DNA, the CDR3 is TGTGCCAGCGCCCCCAGGGAATCGCGGGAGCAGTACTTC. It is translated as CASAPRESREQYF.

To note about this clone: Mismatch with germline at one junction end may stem from a read error. V usage is TRBV28 and J usage is TRBJ2-7; 8 nucleotides agree with TRBD1. The CDR3 has 15 residues. Looked up from germline, CDR1 is MDHEN and CDR2 is SYDVKM. Written as DNA, the CDR3 is TGTGCCAGCAGAACCGTGGACAGGGATTTACAGGGTAGGGACTTC. It encodes CASRTVDRDLQGRDF. The full variable domain, completed using reference TRBV28 and TRBJ2-7, is DVKVTQSSRYLVKRTGEKVFLECVQDMDHENMFWYRQDPGLGLRLIYFSYDVKMKEKGDIPEGYSVSREKKERFSLILESASTNQTSMYLCASRTVDRDLQGRDFGPGTRLTVT.

This clone has only a few counts. The chain employs TRBV2 and TRBJ2-4; no clear D gene. Germline CDR1 is SNHLY and CDR2 is FYNNEI. Trimming pared 1 base from V and 0 bases from J, leaving 10 bases between. This CDR3 has 16 residues. CDR3 amino acids: CASSEGDSLAKNIQYF. Here the CDR3 DNA reads TGTGCCAGCAGTGAAGGCGACTCTCTAGCCAAAAACATTCAGTACTTC.

This clone was recorded many times. The V and J genes are TRBV5-5 and TRBJ2-5; a possible D gene is TRBD1 (5 bases). This CDR3 region has 15 residues. Trimming took 0 bases from V and 1 from J, leaving 10 bases between them. Germline values: CDR1 SGHKS, CDR2 YYEKEE (reference sequence). This CDR3 reads CASSLGPGIQETQYF. Here the CDR3 DNA reads TGTGCCAGCAGCTTGGGTCCAGGGATCCAAGAGACCCAGTACTTC.

The rearrangement uses TRBV5-1 and TRBJ2-5; 7 bases are a match to TRBD2. The germline CDR1 and CDR2 sequences are SGHRS and YFSETQ. J lost 6 bases, V lost 1 base, and 9 bases had no gene match. This CDR3 is 15 amino acids long. CDR3 region: CASSLKAGSDKTQYF. The CDR3, as DNA: TGCGCCAGCAGCTTGAAAGCGGGGAGCGATAAGACCCAGTACTTC.